These T cell receptor beta chains were read from a single sample in a study of blood T cell repertoires in COVID-19. TCRdb's copy holds only in-frame clones and misses some; the assay was immunoSEQ multiplex PCR. Of under 200,000 clones listed, roughly 84% are singletons. Sequencing was done on a sample of PBMCs or T cells enriched from blood (not recorded which). These receptors all stem from a woman younger than 45 who had been exposed to COVID-19. The CDR3 runs from the conserved cysteine through the conserved F or W. The D gene is left open where the match is weak. Clone size is stated in some rows and not others, as once, few, many or a class when expanded.

j_call v_call d_call clone_size cdr3_aa cdr3_nt
TRBJ1-1 TRBV19 TRBD1 NA CASRDGPGQYTEAFF TGTGCCAGTAGGGATGGACCGGGACAGTACACTGAAGCTTTCTTT
TRBJ2-5 TRBV6-6 TRBD2 NA CASSYHLAGGETQYF TGTGCCAGCAGTTACCACCTAGCGGGGGGGGAGACCCAGTACTTC
TRBJ1-2 TRBV5-4 NA NA CASSLLAVYGYTF TGTGCCAGCAGCTTGTTGGCAGTCTATGGCTACACCTTC
TRBJ2-3 TRBV9 TRBD2 NA CASSAPSGDDTDTQYF TGTGCCAGCAGCGCCCCTAGCGGGGACGACACAGATACGCAGTATTTT
TRBJ1-4 TRBV4-3 NA NA CASSQKGGAEDNEKLFF TGCGCCAGCAGCCAAAAAGGGGGAGCAGAGGATAATGAAAAACTGTTTTTT
TRBJ2-1 TRBV5-6 TRBD1 few CASSWETGGNEQFF TGTGCCAGCAGCTGGGAGACAGGGGGCAATGAGCAGTTCTTC
TRBJ1-2 TRBV27 NA NA CASSFNAGDGYTF TGTGCCAGCAGTTTTAATGCAGGGGATGGCTACACCTTC
TRBJ2-1 TRBV4-1 TRBD2 few CASSLLAGADNEQFF TGCGCCAGCAGCCTTCTAGCGGGGGCCGACAATGAGCAGTTCTTC
TRBJ1-4 TRBV7-8 NA NA CASSLGRGFDVYEKLFF TGTGCCAGCAGCTTAGGGCGGGGATTTGATGTATACGAAAAACTGTTTTTT
TRBJ1-3 TRBV30 NA NA CAWSVQEYYTIYF TGTGCCTGGAGTGTACAGGAGTATTACACCATATATTTT
TRBJ2-2 TRBV2 NA NA CASSGPGGTGELFF TGTGCCAGCAGTGGTCCAGGGGGGACCGGGGAGCTGTTTTTT
TRBJ1-2 TRBV12-5 TRBD1 NA CASGSEGARGYTF TGTGCTAGTGGTTCGGAGGGGGCGCGTGGCTACACCTTC
TRBJ1-5 TRBV9 NA NA CASSVGQGSNQPQHF TGTGCCAGCAGCGTGGGGCAGGGCAGCAATCAGCCCCAGCATTTT
TRBJ1-2 TRBV5-5 NA once CASSLEAGSNYGYTF TGTGCCAGCAGCTTGGAGGCAGGATCTAACTATGGCTACACCTTC
TRBJ2-2 TRBV9 TRBD1 once CASSGTGGGGGELFF TGTGCCAGCAGCGGAACAGGGGGAGGTGGCGGGGAGCTGTTTTTT
TRBJ2-7 TRBV7-8 NA NA CASTLGRGGLHLSYEQYF TGTGCCAGCACCCTTGGGAGGGGGGGACTACACCTTTCCTACGAGCAGTACTTC
TRBJ1-5 TRBV7-9 NA NA CASSSGSNQPQHF TGTGCCAGCAGCTCAGGGTCGAATCAGCCCCAGCATTTT
TRBJ1-1 TRBV5-5 NA NA CASSPEPGAAEAFF TGTGCCAGCAGCCCGGAGCCGGGTGCAGCTGAAGCTTTCTTT
TRBJ1-3 TRBV19 TRBD1 NA CASSRGTGNTIYF TGTGCCAGTAGTCGTGGGACAGGGAACACCATATATTTT
TRBJ2-3 TRBV11-2 NA few CASSDGGLDTDTQYF TGTGCCAGCAGCGACGGGGGGCTGGACACAGATACGCAGTATTTT
TRBJ1-6 TRBV5-4 NA NA CASSFRTSNSPLHF TGTGCCAGCAGCTTTAGGACTTCTAATTCACCCCTCCACTTT
TRBJ1-1 TRBV6-5 NA NA CASSRTASNTEAFF TGTGCCAGCAGTAGGACAGCCTCGAACACTGAAGCTTTCTTT
TRBJ1-2 TRBV7-3 NA NA CASLPQFGNTTNYGYTF TGTGCCAGCCTCCCTCAGTTTGGCAATACGACTAACTATGGCTACACCTTC
TRBJ1-2 TRBV14 NA NA CASSPQGPYGYTF TGTGCCAGCAGCCCACAGGGACCGTATGGCTACACCTTC
TRBJ1-3 TRBV7-9 TRBD1 NA CASSFGQGAGNTIYF TGTGCCAGCAGCTTCGGACAGGGGGCTGGAAACACCATATATTTT
TRBJ2-7 TRBV11-2 NA few CASSSPRDYEQYF TGTGCCAGCAGCTCACCCAGGGACTACGAGCAGTACTTC
TRBJ2-3 TRBV3-1/TRBV3-2 TRBD1 NA CASSPSGQRTDTQYF TGTGCCAGCAGCCCGTCGGGACAGCGCACAGATACGCAGTATTTT
TRBJ2-1 TRBV13 TRBD2 NA CASSLGLRGANEQFF TGTGCCAGCAGCTTAGGGCTGCGGGGGGCTAATGAGCAGTTCTTC
TRBJ1-2 TRBV14 NA NA CASSHGTQIYGYTF TGTGCCAGCAGCCATGGTACACAGATCTATGGCTACACCTTC
TRBJ2-1 TRBV7-3 TRBD2 NA CASSFRAGGYNEQFF TGTGCCAGCAGCTTCCGAGCGGGGGGTTACAATGAGCAGTTCTTC
TRBJ2-7 TRBV5-4 TRBD1 once CASSQGTGGSDEQYF TGTGCCAGCAGCCAAGGGACAGGGGGTTCGGACGAGCAGTACTTC
TRBJ2-3 TRBV10-1 NA NA CASSDGGLGTDTQYF TGCGCCAGCAGTGATGGGGGACTGGGCACAGATACGCAGTATTTT
TRBJ2-5 TRBV3-1/TRBV3-2 NA once CASSQDVRETQYF TGTGCCAGCAGCCAAGATGTCAGGGAGACCCAGTACTTC
TRBJ2-1 TRBV11-3 NA NA CASSVPGTSEQFF TGTGCCAGCAGCGTCCCGGGTACGAGTGAGCAGTTCTTC
TRBJ2-3 TRBV7-2 TRBD2 NA CASSLGLAGAQKVDTQYF TGTGCCAGCAGCTTAGGACTAGCGGGGGCCCAAAAAGTCGATACGCAGTATTTT
TRBJ2-7 TRBV12-3/TRBV12-4 TRBD1 NA CASSYGTAYEQYF TGTGCCAGCAGCTACGGGACAGCCTACGAGCAGTACTTC
TRBJ2-7 TRBV5-4 TRBD1 once CASSLLAGGIVYEQYF TGTGCCAGCAGCCTCCTAGCAGGGGGAATTGTTTACGAGCAGTACTTC
TRBJ1-1 TRBV19 TRBD1 NA CASNRAGGKYTEAFF TGTGCCAGTAATCGAGCAGGGGGCAAGTACACTGAAGCTTTCTTT
TRBJ2-3 TRBV3-1/TRBV3-2 TRBD2 NA CASSQEPGRADTQYF TGTGCCAGCAGCCAAGAACCTGGGAGGGCAGATACGCAGTATTTT
TRBJ1-4 TRBV2 NA NA CASRLGGRIGEKLFF TGTGCCAGCAGGCTAGGAGGGAGGATCGGTGAAAAACTGTTTTTT
TRBJ1-1 TRBV12-3/TRBV12-4 NA NA CATRGGLPTEAFF TGTGCCACCCGAGGTGGATTACCCACTGAAGCTTTCTTT
TRBJ2-7 TRBV10-1 TRBD2 once CASSDYGGKDEQYF TGCGCCAGCAGTGACTACGGGGGGAAGGACGAGCAGTACTTC
TRBJ2-3 TRBV5-4 TRBD1 NA CASSSTGVGNTDTQYF TGTGCCAGCAGCTCAACAGGGGTAGGGAACACAGATACGCAGTATTTT
TRBJ2-1 TRBV2 TRBD2 NA CASSEGGSSYNEQFF TGTGCCAGCAGTGAGGGGGGGAGCTCCTACAATGAGCAGTTCTTC
TRBJ1-5 TRBV7-2 NA NA CASSQGQRQPQHF TGTGCCAGCAGTCAGGGTCAAAGGCAGCCCCAGCATTTT
TRBJ1-1 TRBV19 NA once CASSTSTAKSTEAFF TGTGCCAGTAGTACTTCTACAGCCAAGAGCACTGAAGCTTTCTTT
TRBJ1-4 TRBV7-2 NA NA CASSLSGATNEKLFF TGTGCCAGCAGCTTAAGTGGGGCTACTAATGAAAAACTGTTTTTT
TRBJ1-2 TRBV4-1 TRBD1 NA CASSQLQGANYGYTF TGCGCCAGCAGCCAACTACAGGGGGCAAACTACGGCTACACCTTC